This passage covers 30 T cell receptor beta chains from one sample sequenced in a study of cytomegalovirus exposure and HLA in healthy donors. The PCR ran on 60 Vbeta and 13 Jbeta primers. TCRdb keeps only in-frame clones here, not all; method: immunoSEQ multiplex PCR. The sample lists 150,000 to 200,000 clones, more than 65% seen once, with about 1.3% in the top ten. Sequenced material: PBMCs. The receptor set was obtained from a girl aged 2-9 years in good health and CMV-seropositive.

V usage is TRBV28 and J usage is TRBJ1-3; D gene unclear. The germline V gene encodes CDR1 MDHEN and CDR2 SYDVKM. This CDR3 region has 15 residues. V was shortened by 6 bases and J by 2 bases, with 14 bases between the two germline ends. The CDR3 here is CASSAAGNAGNTIYF. The CDR3 DNA is TGTGCCAGCAGCGCCGCGGGGAACGCTGGAAACACCATATATTTT.

The rearrangement uses TRBV2 and TRBJ1-3; 7 bases line up with TRBD1. V lost 6 bases to trimming and J lost 0 bases; unmatched junction nucleotides: 8. Germline CDR1 reads SNHLY; CDR2 reads FYNNEI. This CDR3 spans 16 amino acids. The CDR3 region is CASRETGFHSGNTIYF. The DNA of the CDR3 is TGTGCCAGCAGGGAGACAGGGTTTCACTCTGGAAACACCATATATTTT.

The J gene is TRBJ1-5, the V gene TRBV28, with D unresolved. CDR1 is MDHEN and CDR2 is SYDVKM in the germline V gene. The CDR3 length is 14 residues. Deletions cut 7 bases from V and 1 base from J, with 11 bases between. CDR3 loop: CASTIYGSNQPQHF. CDR3 coding DNA: TGTGCCAGCACCATTTACGGGAGCAATCAGCCCCAGCATTTT.

The rearrangement links TRBV18 to TRBJ1-3; D is possibly TRBD1 (5 bases). The CDR3 runs to 15 residues. Trimming pared 5 bases from V and 5 bases from J, leaving 16 bases between. Germline V lookup: CDR1 KGHSH, CDR2 LQKENI. The CDR3, as DNA: TGTGCCAGCTCATCGATTCAGGGTGGGAGAAACACCATATATTTT. Encoded protein: CASSSIQGGRNTIYF.

The chain is built from TRBV14 and TRBJ2-1, with 15 bases identical to TRBD2. Losses at the gene ends were 5 bases for V and 9 bases for J; bases not matched to a gene: 5. The germline V gene has CDR1 SGHDN and CDR2 FVKESK. The CDR3 loop spans 15 amino acids. CDR3 in amino acids: CASSVPGLAGGEQFF. The CDR3 nucleotides are TGTGCCAGCAGCGTGCCGGGACTAGCGGGAGGTGAGCAGTTCTTC. The variable domain in full, with the rest retrieved from reference TRBV14 and TRBJ2-1, is EAGVTQFPSHSVIEKGQTVTLRCDPISGHDNLYWYRRVMGKEIKFLLHFVKESKQDESGMPNNRFLAERTGGTYSTLKVQPAELEDSGVYFCASSVPGLAGGEQFFGPGTRLTVL.

The gene calls are TRBV11-2 and TRBJ2-3; the D is unclear. V dropped 4 bases and J dropped 2 bases, with 19 bases sitting between them. The CDR3 is 17 residues long. Germline V gives CDR1 SGHAT, CDR2 FQNNGV. CDR3 nucleotide sequence: TGTGCCAGCAGCTCTCCTCGAAGGAGTTTGGTCACAGATACGCAGTATTTT. It specifies CASSSPRRSLVTDTQYF.

The rearrangement joins TRBV5-1 to TRBJ2-3; a weak D match, TRBD2 (5 bases). The CDR3 is made up of 14 amino acids. Germline lookup yields CDR1 SGHRS and CDR2 YFSETQ. V was pared by 4 bases and J by 4 bases, with 13 bases between. The CDR3 loop reads CASSGRSSSDTQYF. The CDR3 DNA follows: TGCGCCAGCAGCGGGAGATCCTCCTCAGATACGCAGTATTTT.

The chain uses TRBV7-4 and TRBJ1-2; no reliable D call. CDR1 and CDR2 (germline): SGHVT, SQSDAQ. V lost 8 bases and J 7 bases, leaving 14 bases between the germline ends. The CDR3 contains 12 residues. In DNA, the CDR3 is TGTGCCAGCCACGCGGCAAGGCTTGGCTACACCTTC. Translating gives CASHAARLGYTF.

The J gene is TRBJ1-2, the V gene TRBV6-5; perhaps TRBD1 as D (6 bases). V lost 6 bases and J 4 bases, leaving 9 bases between the germline ends. The CDR3 length is 12 residues. Germline V lookup: CDR1 MNHEY, CDR2 SVGAGI. The CDR3 DNA sequence: TGTGCCAGCAGCCAGGGGCTCTATGGCTACACCTTC. Protein product: CASSQGLYGYTF.

The V call is TRBV29-1, the J call TRBJ1-5, with 9 nucleotides matching TRBD1. This CDR3 is 14 amino acids long. Losses at the gene ends were 2 bases for V and 2 bases for J; bases not matched to a gene: 1. From germline, CDR1 is SQVTM and CDR2 ANQGSEA. The CDR3 protein is CSVETGGGNQPQHF. DNA for the CDR3: TGCAGCGTTGAAACAGGGGGCGGCAATCAGCCCCAGCATTTT.

The CDR3 spells CASSPKYEQYF. The CDR3 nucleotides read TGTGCCAGCAGCCCAAAATACGAGCAGTACTTC. This chain links TRBV11-2 with TRBJ2-7; D is unresolved. V was pared by 5 bases and J by 4 bases, with 6 bases between. This CDR3 comprises 11 residues. In germline, CDR1 is SGHAT, CDR2 FQNNGV.

The J gene is TRBJ2-5, the V gene TRBV11-2, with D perhaps TRBD2 (5 bases). CDR3 length: 14 amino acids. Trimming removed 1 base from V and 1 base from J, with 7 bases in between. Germline V CDR1 and CDR2: SGHAT, FQNNGV. The CDR3 DNA follows: TGTGCCAGCAGCTTAGGCGGAGGCCAAGAGACCCAGTACTTC. It codes for CASSLGGGQETQYF.

The chain has TRBV7-2 and TRBJ1-1; D call uncertain. The CDR3 extends over 14 amino acids. V was clipped by 2 bases and J by 1 base, with 8 bases between them. Looked up from germline, CDR1 is SGHTA and CDR2 is FQGNSA. The CDR3 nucleotides are TGTGCCAGCAGCTTATCGCGTTGGAACACTGAAGCTTTCTTT. Its protein is CASSLSRWNTEAFF.

CDR3 coding DNA: TGTGCCAGCAGAGTAGCGGAAGCCTACGAGCAGTACTTC. Protein product: CASRVAEAYEQYF. V is TRBV2 and J is TRBJ2-7; tentatively, D is TRBD2 (6 bases). Trimming left V 6 bases short and J 2 bases short, with 11 bases between. Germline lookup yields CDR1 SNHLY and CDR2 FYNNEI. This CDR3 spans 13 amino acids.

The V and J genes are TRBV27 and TRBJ1-1; tentatively, D is TRBD1 (6 bases). Trimming shortened V by 6 bases and J by 4 bases, and 15 bases separated the two germline ends. Germline CDR1 is MNHEY and CDR2 is SMNVEV (reference sequence). The CDR3 consists of 14 residues. CDR3 protein: CASSPRQGLTEAFF. The CDR3 DNA reads TGTGCCAGCAGCCCTAGGCAGGGGCTCACTGAAGCTTTCTTT.

V is TRBV27 and J is TRBJ1-2, with 9 bases matching TRBD1. Germline V gene lookup returns CDR1 MNHEY and CDR2 SMNVEV (reference sequence). This CDR3 has 14 amino acids. V lost 6 bases, J lost 4 bases, and 6 bases stayed unmatched. CDR3 bases: TGTGCCAGCAGCTTGGACAGGGGAGCCTATGGCTACACCTTC. Translation gives CASSLDRGAYGYTF.

The genes are TRBV7-3 and TRBJ2-1, with 13 bases lining up with TRBD2. The V and J ends lost 5 bases and 8 bases, in that order; junction bases with no gene match: 6. The CDR3 length is 15 residues. Per germline, CDR1 SGHTA and CDR2 FQGTGA. In nucleotides, the CDR3 is TGTGCCAGCAGCCGACTAGCGGGGGGCGAATATGAGCAGTTCTTC. Translated: CASSRLAGGEYEQFF.

The chain has TRBV6-1 and TRBJ2-1, with 8 nucleotides matching TRBD1. The CDR3 runs to 15 residues. Losses at the gene ends were 6 bases for V and 5 bases for J; bases not matched to a gene: 9. The V gene's germline CDR1 is MNHNS and CDR2 SASEGT. CDR3 region: CASSPLQGADNEQFF. CDR3 DNA: TGTGCCAGCAGCCCCCTCCAGGGGGCGGACAATGAGCAGTTCTTC.

The chain carries TRBV6-1 and TRBJ1-5, with 7 bases fitting TRBD1. Per germline, CDR1 MNHNS and CDR2 SASEGT. The CDR3 consists of 15 residues. Losses at the gene ends were 4 bases for V and 2 bases for J; bases not matched to a gene: 5. Written as DNA, the CDR3 is TGTGCCAGCAGTGGACAAACAGGGGGCAATCAGCCCCAGCATTTT. Translation: CASSGQTGGNQPQHF.

This chain uses TRBV20-1 with TRBJ1-1; D is uncertain. Germline V CDR1 and CDR2: DFQATT, SNEGSKA (reference sequence). Trimming shortened V by 5 bases and J by 3 bases, and 7 bases separated the two germline ends. The CDR3 has 11 amino acids. In nucleotides, the CDR3 is TGCAGTGCTTTGGGAGACACTGAAGCTTTCTTT. Encoded protein: CSALGDTEAFF.

The rearrangement uses TRBV6-5 and TRBJ2-5, with a tentative D call TRBD1 (5 bases). TRBJ2-7 matches the DNA end more closely, so the J call is doubtful. CDR3 size: 13 residues. CDR1 is MNHEY and CDR2 is SVGAGI in the germline V gene. The CDR3: CASSYRTNYEQYF. The CDR3 DNA reads TGTGCCAGCAGTTACAGGACAAACTACGAGCAGTACTTC.

The chain couples TRBV10-3 to TRBJ1-5, with TRBD1 matching over 9 bases. The CDR3 loop spans 12 amino acids. The trim removed 10 bases at V and 6 bases at J, leaving 4 bases unmatched. Germline CDR1 and CDR2: ENHRY and SYGVKD. The chain's CDR3 is CATRTGAQPQHF. The CDR3, as DNA: TGTGCCACGCGGACAGGGGCTCAGCCCCAGCATTTT.

This clone was counted only a few times. The chain employs TRBV4-1 and TRBJ2-3, with 11 bases matching TRBD2. Germline V gives CDR1 MGHRA, CDR2 YSYEKL. The CDR3 sequence is 16 residues long. The V and J ends lost 3 bases and 11 bases, in that order; junction bases with no gene match: 13. The CDR3 bases are TGCGCCAGCAGCCAGGACCCACTAGCGGGAGTCAACAAGCAGTATTTT. Residues: CASSQDPLAGVNKQYF.

This clone was recorded only once. The V and J genes are TRBV5-1 and TRBJ1-6, with 7 bases fitting TRBD1. J gave up 6 bases and V 0 bases, and 3 bases lay outside the gene matches. CDR3 length equals 15 residues. The germline V gene has CDR1 SGHRS and CDR2 YFSETQ. DNA for the CDR3: TGCGCCAGCAGCTTGGACAGGGGCGCTAATTCACCCCTCCACTTT. Translated, it gives CASSLDRGANSPLHF.

V gene TRBV2 combines with J gene TRBJ2-7; 8 bases fit TRBD2. CDR3 length: 16 amino acids. Germline trimming cut 6 bases from V and 0 bases from J; bases unmatched to any gene: 10. Germline CDR1 is SNHLY and CDR2 is FYNNEI. CDR3 bases: TGTGCCAGCAGCTATCTGAGCGGGGGAAGCTCCTACGAGCAGTACTTC. It translates to CASSYLSGGSSYEQYF.

V and J are TRBV11-2 and TRBJ2-1; tentatively, D is TRBD2 (5 bases). Trimming left V 4 bases short and J 4 bases short, with 11 bases between. CDR1 and CDR2 (germline): SGHAT, FQNNGV. This CDR3 is 14 amino acids long. In nucleotides, the CDR3 is TGTGCCAGCAGCTCCTTAGACTATTACAATGAGCAGTTCTTC. It specifies CASSSLDYYNEQFF.

V gene TRBV11-1 combines with J gene TRBJ2-4, with D tentatively TRBD2 (5 bases). The CDR3 is made up of 12 amino acids. V lost 5 bases and J lost 11, with 13 bases in between. Germline-derived CDR1 and CDR2 are SGHAT and FQDESV (reference sequence). Here the CDR3 DNA reads TGTGCCAGCAGCCGCGCGGCCGGGGTTCAGTACTTC. Protein sequence: CASSRAAGVQYF.

The genes are TRBV6-1 and TRBJ2-2; D uncertain. CDR1 and CDR2 (germline): MNHNS, SASEGT. The V end was cut by 3 bases, the J end by 1 base, with 6 bases between. The CDR3 covers 14 residues. The CDR3 DNA sequence: TGTGCCAGCAGTGACAGGTTGAACACCGGGGAGCTGTTTTTT. Protein: CASSDRLNTGELFF.

Written as DNA, the CDR3 is TGCGCCAGCAGCACCCTAGGACTAGCGGGAGGTCCCTCCTACGAGCAGTACTTC. This codes for CASSTLGLAGGPSYEQYF. The rearrangement joins TRBV5-1 to TRBJ2-7; 14 bases fit TRBD2. J lost 0 bases, V lost 4 bases, and 9 bases had no gene match. Germline V lookup: CDR1 SGHRS, CDR2 YFSETQ. The CDR3 has 18 residues.

CDR3 nucleotide sequence: TGTGCCAGCAGTTATTCCCGGCGGGGGGGCACAGATACGCAGTATTTT. Its translation: CASSYSRRGGTDTQYF. The V call is TRBV6-5, the J call TRBJ2-3; 8 nucleotides line up with TRBD2. Germline lookup yields CDR1 MNHEY and CDR2 SVGAGI. The CDR3 sequence is 16 residues long. Germline trimming cut 3 bases from V and 1 base from J; bases unmatched to any gene: 6.